The 22 T cell receptor beta chains below were found in one sample sequenced in a study of T-cell memory formation after mild COVID-19. TCRdb reprocessed the 5' RACE reads via MiXCR and lists one record per CDR3 protein. The table records under 300,000 distinct CDR3 sequences, roughly 18% of them present only once. The source material was PBMCs or a T cell subset sorted from them (not recorded which). All receptors come from a man in his late teens or twenties who had mild COVID-19 (a few samples of this study predate the infection). Cell type and time point are not known.

The chain has TRBV5-1 and TRBJ2-5; the match to TRBD1 covers 7 bases. This CDR3 is built from 14 residues. V gave up 4 bases and J gave up 2 bases; unmatched junction bases: 5. Germline-derived CDR1 and CDR2 are SGHRS and YFSETQ. CDR3 DNA: TGCGCCAGCAGCCGGACAGGACAACAAGAGACCCAGTACTTC. Translating gives CASSRTGQQETQYF.

This clonotype was detected a few times. V gene TRBV20-1 combines with J gene TRBJ1-1; D not resolved. V shed 5 bases and J shed 5 bases, with 12 bases lying between them. CDR1 is DFQATT and CDR2 is SNEGSKA in the germline V gene (reference sequence). The CDR3 covers 12 residues. CDR3 nucleotide sequence: TGCAGTGCTTCGCGAAGTCGGACTGAAGCTTTCTTT. Translating gives CSASRSRTEAFF.

This clonotype turned up a few times. The chain has TRBV24-1 and TRBJ2-1, with D unclear. Trimming cost V 3 bases and J 5 bases, with 13 bases left between them. The CDR3 is 15 residues long. Germline V gene lookup returns CDR1 KGHDR and CDR2 SFDVKD. The CDR3 sequence: CATSDPGQNNNEQFF. The CDR3 DNA reads as TGTGCCACCAGTGATCCGGGCCAGAACAACAATGAGCAGTTCTTC.

The V gene is TRBV24-1, the J gene TRBJ2-1; 8 bases agree with TRBD2. The CDR3 spans 16 residues. The V and J ends lost 4 bases and 4 bases, in that order; junction bases with no gene match: 8. Germline CDR1 is KGHDR and CDR2 is SFDVKD. CDR3 in amino acids: CATSESGGWGYNEQFF. The CDR3 nucleotides are TGTGCCACCAGTGAGAGCGGGGGCTGGGGGTACAATGAGCAGTTCTTC.

This clonotype appeared a few times. The CDR3 sequence: CSARGPVPGQETQYF. The CDR3 DNA reads as TGCAGTGCCCGGGGGCCAGTCCCGGGGCAAGAGACCCAGTACTTC. This chain uses TRBV20-1 with TRBJ2-5, with D perhaps being TRBD1 or TRBD2 (6 bases each). The CDR3 totals 15 residues. Germline loops: CDR1 DFQATT, CDR2 SNEGSKA (reference sequence). Between the trimmed V and J ends, which lost 6 bases and 2 bases, there was a span of 19 bases.

The V gene is TRBV9, the J gene TRBJ1-1; D gene uncertain. CDR3 length: 15 amino acids. Germline CDR1 reads SGDLS; CDR2 reads YYNGEE. The V gene lost 4 bases and the J gene lost 1 base, with 14 bases spanning the gap. CDR3 bases: TGTGCCAGCAGCCCCTTCGGACGGGCGAACACTGAAGCTTTCTTT. The encoded protein is CASSPFGRANTEAFF.

The gene calls are TRBV12-3 or TRBV12-4 and TRBJ2-3, with D perhaps TRBD1 or TRBD2 (7 bases each). V shed 3 bases and J shed 5 bases, with 12 bases lying between them. CDR3 length equals 14 residues. Written as DNA, the CDR3 is TGTGCCAGCAGTTTCCCCAGGGGGGGAGATACGCAGTATTTT. Amino acids: CASSFPRGGDTQYF.

The chain uses TRBV4-3 and TRBJ1-2; D not resolved. The germline CDR1 and CDR2 sequences are LGHNA and YSLEER. The CDR3 is made up of 13 amino acids. The V and J ends lost 1 base and 8 bases respectively, with 11 bases between them. The CDR3 reads CASSQVSFRGYTF. In DNA form, the CDR3 reads TGCGCCAGCAGCCAAGTTAGTTTCCGCGGCTACACCTTC.

This clonotype was found a few times. V and J are TRBV7-6 and TRBJ2-7; TRBD2 matches 12 bases. From germline, CDR1 is SGHVS and CDR2 FNYEAQ. The length of the CDR3 is 16 residues. Trimming took 2 bases from V and 4 from J; bases not matched to a gene: 6. The CDR3 sequence: CASSLQPSGGAYEQYV. The CDR3 nucleotides are TGTGCCAGCAGCTTACAGCCTAGCGGGGGGGCTTACGAGCAGTACGTC.

The chain has TRBV28 and TRBJ2-7, with D possibly matching TRBD2 (6 bases). The CDR3 sequence is 15 residues long. Trimming took off 2 bases at V and 3 bases at J, with 14 bases between the two ends. Per germline, CDR1 MDHEN and CDR2 SYDVKM. CDR3 nucleotides: TGTGCCAGCAGTTTAGCCGGCGGGAATTACTACGAGCAGTACGTC. It translates to CASSLAGGNYYEQYV.

This clonotype was counted only a few times. The chain employs TRBV11-2 and TRBJ2-2; D is unresolved. The CDR3 length is 17 residues. Germline CDR1 and CDR2: SGHAT and FQNNGV. V dropped 5 bases and J dropped 0 bases, with 16 bases sitting between them. The CDR3 region is CASSHEVANPNTGELFF. In DNA form, the CDR3 reads TGTGCCAGCAGCCACGAGGTCGCGAACCCGAACACCGGGGAGCTGTTTTTT. The full variable domain, rest sourced from reference TRBV11-2 and TRBJ2-2, is EAGVAQSPRYKIIEKRQSVAFWCNPISGHATLYWYQQILGQGPKLLIQFQNNGVVDDSQLPKDRFSAERLKGVDSTLKIQPAKLEDSAVYLCASSHEVANPNTGELFFGEGSRLTVL.

J is TRBJ2-2 and V is TRBV29-1, with D perhaps TRBD2 (6 bases). Looked up from germline, CDR1 is SQVTM and CDR2 is ANQGSEA. Trimming stripped 3 bases from V and 4 bases from J, with 15 bases between. The CDR3 is made up of 15 amino acids. DNA for the CDR3: TGCAGCGTTGAGGGGGACTCACGAAGCACCGGGGAGCTGTTTTTT. Its translation is CSVEGDSRSTGELFF.

This clonotype has a handful of counts. The CDR3 coding sequence is TGTGCCAGCCTTCACCGGGAAGGTGGCGAGCAGTACGTC. As protein: CASLHREGGEQYV. The chain is built from TRBV6-1 and TRBJ2-7; D might be TRBD2 (5 bases). Germline V gives CDR1 MNHNS, CDR2 SASEGT. The CDR3 sequence is 13 residues long. Trimming shortened V by 8 bases and J by 6 bases, and 17 bases separated the two germline ends.

This rearrangement joins TRBV7-6 to TRBJ2-5; 10 bases agree with TRBD2. Losses at the gene ends were 1 base for V and 0 bases for J; bases not matched to a gene: 11. Germline-derived CDR1 and CDR2 are SGHVS and FNYEAQ. This CDR3 has 19 amino acids. This CDR3 is CASSLGAPQRGGYQETQYF. CDR3 nucleotides: TGTGCCAGCAGCTTAGGGGCCCCACAGCGGGGGGGGTACCAAGAGACCCAGTACTTC.

The table lists this clonotype with a few counts. V gene TRBV4-3 combines with J gene TRBJ1-5, with D possibly matching TRBD1 (5 bases). The V end lost 4 bases, the J end lost 3 bases, and 7 bases lay between the germline ends. The CDR3 is 13 residues long. The germline V gene encodes CDR1 LGHNA and CDR2 YSLEER. The CDR3 protein is CASSRQPNQPQHF. DNA of the CDR3: TGCGCCAGCAGCCGACAGCCCAATCAGCCCCAGCATTTT.

This sequence joins TRBV10-1 and TRBJ2-7; possibly TRBD2 for D (5 bases). The V end was cut by 3 bases, the J end by 0 bases, with 12 bases between. Germline V gives CDR1 WNHNN, CDR2 SYGVQD (reference sequence). The CDR3 runs 15 residues. The CDR3 is CASSEWEIDSYEQYV. CDR3 coding DNA: TGCGCCAGCAGTGAATGGGAGATAGACTCCTACGAGCAGTACGTC.

This clonotype was observed a handful of times. This rearrangement joins TRBV29-1 to TRBJ2-3; TRBD2 aligns across 14 bases. This CDR3 spans 14 amino acids. CDR1 and CDR2 from the germline V gene are SQVTM and ANQGSEA. With 5 bases clipped from V and 6 bases from J, the junction kept 4 bases outside the gene matches. The CDR3 here is CSVRTSGGSDTQYF. The CDR3 DNA reads TGCAGCGTTCGGACTAGCGGGGGGTCTGATACGCAGTATTTT.

V usage is TRBV12-3 or TRBV12-4 and J usage is TRBJ2-3, with 9 bases fitting TRBD1. The V and J ends lost 5 bases and 0 bases, in that order; junction bases with no gene match: 3. CDR3 length equals 15 residues. This chain's CDR3 is CASSPQGASTDTQYF. The CDR3 DNA reads TGTGCCAGCAGTCCACAGGGGGCTAGCACAGATACGCAGTATTTT.

Here the CDR3 reads CAISSTPRGGYTF. CDR3 nucleotides: TGTGCCATCAGTTCTACCCCTAGAGGTGGCTACACCTTC. J is TRBJ1-2 and V is TRBV10-3; D remains ambiguous. The V end lost 5 bases, the J end lost 7 bases, and 14 bases lay between the germline ends. The CDR3 is 13 amino acids. Germline V gene data show CDR1 as ENHRY and CDR2 as SYGVKD.

The gene calls are TRBV24-1 and TRBJ1-1, with D unresolved. V lost 7 bases and J lost 3, with 5 bases in between. CDR1 and CDR2 from the germline V gene are KGHDR and SFDVKD. The CDR3 length is 11 residues. This chain's CDR3 is CATRTDTEAFF. The CDR3 nucleotides read TGTGCCACCAGAACAGACACTGAAGCTTTCTTT.

Only a few counts were recorded for this clonotype. This chain connects TRBV2 to TRBJ2-1; possibly TRBD2 for D (5 bases). The CDR3 runs to 13 residues. From germline, CDR1 is SNHLY and CDR2 FYNNEI. Trimming removed 1 base from V and 10 bases from J, with 11 bases in between. Here the CDR3 reads CASSEVVGSEQFF. In DNA, the CDR3 is TGTGCCAGCAGTGAAGTGGTGGGGAGCGAGCAGTTCTTC.

This clonotype was seen more than once but under ten times. CDR3 region: CAISESTGAGVRAFF. The CDR3 DNA reads TGTGCCATCAGTGAGTCTACAGGGGCGGGGGTACGGGCTTTCTTT. The chain links TRBV10-3 to TRBJ1-1; 7 bases map to TRBD1. The CDR3 length is 15 residues. V gave up 0 bases and J gave up 11 bases; unmatched junction bases: 12. Germline CDR1 is ENHRY and CDR2 is SYGVKD.